A selection of T cell receptor beta chains follows, all from one sample in a study of blood T cells in healthy people across ages. TCRdb called the 5' RACE reads again in MiXCR, with one record for every CDR3 protein. This sample yields over 1,300,000 distinct CDR3 sequences, of which 55% to 75% are seen a single time; about 6.3% belongs to the top ten. Sequenced sample: blood. All receptors derive from a man between 18 and 35 years old in good health. Both conserved end residues are part of each CDR3. The D gene is left open where the match is weak. Expanded clones are given a class, and other clones once, few, many or no size at all.

j_gene: TRBJ1-1; v_gene: TRBV6-1; abundance: .; len: 13; d_gene: .; CDR3aa: CASSEGLTTEAFF; CDR3nt: TGTGCTAGCAGTGAAGGGCTCACCACTGAAGCTTTCTTT
j_gene: TRBJ2-1; v_gene: TRBV7-2; abundance: .; len: 15; d_gene: .; CDR3aa: CASSSEAGPGNEQFF; CDR3nt: TGTGCCAGCAGCTCAGAGGCGGGGCCCGGGAATGAGCAGTTCTTC
j_gene: TRBJ2-1; v_gene: TRBV29-1; abundance: few; len: 14; d_gene: TRBD2; CDR3aa: CSVAGTSEYNEQFF; CDR3nt: TGCAGCGTAGCCGGGACTAGCGAATACAATGAGCAGTTCTTC
j_gene: TRBJ2-5; v_gene: TRBV29-1; abundance: .; len: 15; d_gene: TRBD2; CDR3aa: CSVEDRTSSGETQYF; CDR3nt: TGCAGCGTTGAAGACCGGACCTCTAGCGGAGAGACCCAGTACTTC
j_gene: TRBJ2-5; v_gene: TRBV10-1; abundance: .; len: 14; d_gene: .; CDR3aa: CASSESPFLREQYF; CDR3nt: TGCGCCAGCAGTGAGTCCCCATTCCTACGGGAGCAGTACTTC
j_gene: TRBJ1-1; v_gene: TRBV4-1; abundance: .; len: 14; d_gene: .; CDR3aa: CASSQDPGLPEAFF; CDR3nt: TGCGCCAGCAGCCAAGATCCGGGTTTACCTGAAGCTTTCTTT
j_gene: TRBJ2-5; v_gene: TRBV6-1; abundance: .; len: 18; d_gene: TRBD2; CDR3aa: CASSESGLAVLPGETQYF; CDR3nt: TGTGCCAGCAGTGAGAGCGGACTAGCGGTACTGCCCGGAGAGACCCAGTACTTC
j_gene: TRBJ1-2; v_gene: TRBV2; abundance: .; len: 13; d_gene: .; CDR3aa: CASSVLENYGYTF; CDR3nt: TGTGCCAGCAGTGTTCTTGAGAACTATGGCTACACCTTC
j_gene: TRBJ2-5; v_gene: TRBV4-3; abundance: .; len: 16; d_gene: TRBD1; CDR3aa: CASSQQTGHLQETQYF; CDR3nt: TGCGCCAGCAGCCAACAGACAGGGCACCTCCAAGAGACCCAGTACTTC
j_gene: TRBJ1-1; v_gene: TRBV20-1; abundance: .; len: 13; d_gene: .; CDR3aa: CSASPGANTEAFF; CDR3nt: TGCAGTGCTAGCCCGGGCGCGAACACTGAAGCTTTCTTT
j_gene: TRBJ2-7; v_gene: TRBV4-1; abundance: few; len: 17; d_gene: .; CDR3aa: CASSQVSDNPRGYEQYF; CDR3nt: TGCGCCAGCAGCCAAGTCTCGGACAACCCGAGGGGCTACGAGCAGTACTTC
j_gene: TRBJ2-7; v_gene: TRBV29-1; abundance: .; len: 15; d_gene: .; CDR3aa: CSVVSGQGLNYEQYF; CDR3nt: TGCAGCGTTGTATCAGGTCAGGGACTGAACTACGAGCAGTACTTC
j_gene: TRBJ2-1; v_gene: TRBV5-1; abundance: .; len: 15; d_gene: TRBD1; CDR3aa: CATGQGSPLYNEQFF; CDR3nt: TGCGCCACCGGACAGGGGAGCCCCCTTTACAATGAGCAGTTCTTC
j_gene: TRBJ2-6; v_gene: TRBV4-1; abundance: .; len: 19; d_gene: .; CDR3aa: CASSQDGTQLSSGANVLTF; CDR3nt: TGCGCCAGCAGCCAGGATGGGACACAGCTAAGCTCTGGGGCCAACGTCCTGACTTTC
j_gene: TRBJ2-1; v_gene: TRBV15; abundance: .; len: 14; d_gene: .; CDR3aa: CATSPAGIYNEQFF; CDR3nt: TGTGCCACCAGCCCAGCAGGTATTTACAATGAGCAGTTCTTC
j_gene: TRBJ2-7; v_gene: TRBV11-2; abundance: .; len: 16; d_gene: .; CDR3aa: CASSLETDYLIYEQYF; CDR3nt: TGTGCCAGCAGCTTAGAGACGGATTACCTGATCTACGAGCAGTACTTC
j_gene: TRBJ2-7; v_gene: TRBV14; abundance: many; len: 12; d_gene: .; CDR3aa: CASSQEGHEQYF; CDR3nt: TGTGCCAGCAGCCAAGAGGGCCACGAGCAGTACTTC
j_gene: TRBJ2-1; v_gene: TRBV12-5; abundance: .; len: 15; d_gene: TRBD1; CDR3aa: CASGETGDIRNEQFF; CDR3nt: TGTGCTAGTGGTGAGACAGGGGATATTAGAAATGAGCAGTTCTTC
j_gene: TRBJ2-5; v_gene: TRBV7-9; abundance: .; len: 13; d_gene: .; CDR3aa: CASSLVNPETQYF; CDR3nt: TGTGCCAGCAGCTTAGTGAACCCAGAGACCCAGTACTTC
j_gene: TRBJ2-5; v_gene: TRBV20-1; abundance: .; len: 14; d_gene: .; CDR3aa: CSATERDSVKTQYF; CDR3nt: TGCAGTGCTACGGAACGGGACTCCGTCAAGACCCAGTACTTC
j_gene: TRBJ2-6; v_gene: TRBV9; abundance: .; len: 14; d_gene: .; CDR3aa: CASTAFSGANVLTF; CDR3nt: TGTGCCAGCACAGCCTTCTCTGGGGCCAACGTCCTGACTTTC
j_gene: TRBJ2-7; v_gene: TRBV14; abundance: few; len: 18; d_gene: .; CDR3aa: CASSPLLALAGDIYEQYF; CDR3nt: TGTGCCAGCAGCCCCCTACTAGCCTTAGCCGGGGACATCTACGAGCAGTACTTC
j_gene: TRBJ1-2; v_gene: TRBV5-1; abundance: .; len: 15; d_gene: .; CDR3aa: CASSMPVTSNYGYTF; CDR3nt: TGTGCCAGCAGCATGCCGGTGACCTCTAACTATGGCTACACCTTC
j_gene: TRBJ2-4; v_gene: TRBV20-1; abundance: .; len: 18; d_gene: TRBD2; CDR3aa: CSARDGLAGGRTKNIQYF; CDR3nt: TGCAGTGCTAGAGATGGGCTAGCGGGGGGCCGGACCAAAAACATTCAGTACTTC
j_gene: TRBJ2-5; v_gene: TRBV3-1; abundance: .; len: 16; d_gene: .; CDR3aa: CASSPSGLLNQETQYF; CDR3nt: TGTGCCAGCAGCCCGTCGGGACTCCTCAATCAAGAGACCCAGTACTTC
j_gene: TRBJ1-1; v_gene: TRBV12-3/TRBV12-4; abundance: .; len: 14; d_gene: TRBD1; CDR3aa: CASSPGGFNTEAFF; CDR3nt: TGTGCCAGCAGCCCAGGGGGCTTCAACACTGAAGCTTTCTTT
j_gene: TRBJ2-7; v_gene: TRBV20-1; abundance: few; len: 13; d_gene: .; CDR3aa: CSARGRTNYEQYF; CDR3nt: TGCAGTGCTAGAGGGCGTACCAACTACGAGCAGTACTTC
j_gene: TRBJ2-7; v_gene: TRBV15; abundance: .; len: 18; d_gene: .; CDR3aa: CATSPWGQGTSDPYEQYF; CDR3nt: TGTGCCACCAGTCCGTGGGGCCAGGGGACCTCCGATCCTTACGAGCAGTACTTC
j_gene: TRBJ2-5; v_gene: TRBV12-3/TRBV12-4; abundance: few; len: 14; d_gene: TRBD1; CDR3aa: CASSLRTGGETQYF; CDR3nt: TGTGCCAGCAGTTTGCGGACAGGGGGGGAGACCCAGTACTTC
j_gene: TRBJ1-4; v_gene: TRBV20-1; abundance: once; len: 13; d_gene: .; CDR3aa: CSANRRRGEKLFF; CDR3nt: TGCAGTGCCAACAGGCGACGAGGGGAAAAACTGTTTTTT
j_gene: TRBJ1-2; v_gene: TRBV3-1; abundance: .; len: 13; d_gene: .; CDR3aa: CASSQNPDSGHTF; CDR3nt: TGTGCCAGCAGCCAGAATCCAGACAGTGGCCACACCTTC